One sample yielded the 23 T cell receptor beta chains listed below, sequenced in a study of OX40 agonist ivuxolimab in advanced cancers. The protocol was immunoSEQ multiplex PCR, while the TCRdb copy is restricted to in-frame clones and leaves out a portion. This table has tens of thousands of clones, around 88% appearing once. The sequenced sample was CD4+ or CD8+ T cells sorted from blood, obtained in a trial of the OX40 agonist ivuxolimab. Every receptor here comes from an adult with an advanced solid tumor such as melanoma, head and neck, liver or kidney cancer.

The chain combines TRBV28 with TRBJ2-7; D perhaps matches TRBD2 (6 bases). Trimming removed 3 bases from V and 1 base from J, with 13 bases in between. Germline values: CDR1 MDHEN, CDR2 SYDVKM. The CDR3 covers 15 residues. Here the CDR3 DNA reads TGTGCCAGCAGTTTGGGCGGGGACTCTTCCTACGAGCAGTACTTC. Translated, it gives CASSLGGDSSYEQYF.

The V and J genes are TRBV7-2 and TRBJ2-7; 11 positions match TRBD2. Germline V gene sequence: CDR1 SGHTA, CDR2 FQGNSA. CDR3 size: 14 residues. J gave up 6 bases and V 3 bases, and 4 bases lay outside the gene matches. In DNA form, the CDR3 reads TGTGCCAGCAGCTTTAGCGGGGGGGCCTTCGAGCAGTACTTC. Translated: CASSFSGGAFEQYF.

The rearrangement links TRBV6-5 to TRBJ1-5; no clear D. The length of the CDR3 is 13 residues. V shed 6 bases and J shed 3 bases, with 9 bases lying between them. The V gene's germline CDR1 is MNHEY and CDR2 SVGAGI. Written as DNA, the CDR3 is TGTGCCAGCAGCCGCGGACTCAATCAGCCCCAGCATTTT. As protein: CASSRGLNQPQHF.

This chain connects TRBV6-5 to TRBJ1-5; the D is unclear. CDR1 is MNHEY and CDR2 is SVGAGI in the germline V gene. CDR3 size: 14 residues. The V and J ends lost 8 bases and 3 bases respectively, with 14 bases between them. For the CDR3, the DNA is TGTGCCAGCGGGTCTGTTGGTCTCAATCAGCCCCAGCATTTT. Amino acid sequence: CASGSVGLNQPQHF.

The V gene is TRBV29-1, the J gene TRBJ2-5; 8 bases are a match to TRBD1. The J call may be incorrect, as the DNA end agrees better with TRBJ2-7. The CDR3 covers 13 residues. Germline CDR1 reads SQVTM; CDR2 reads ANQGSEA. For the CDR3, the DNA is TGCAGCGTCTCCACAGGGGGAACCTACGAGCAGTACTTC. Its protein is CSVSTGGTYEQYF.

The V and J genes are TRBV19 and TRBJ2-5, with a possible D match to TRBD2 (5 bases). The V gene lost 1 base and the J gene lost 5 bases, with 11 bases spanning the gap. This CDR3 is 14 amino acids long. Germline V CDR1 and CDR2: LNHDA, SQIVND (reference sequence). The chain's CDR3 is CASSIAGILETQYF. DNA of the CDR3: TGTGCCAGTAGTATAGCGGGGATCTTGGAGACCCAGTACTTC.

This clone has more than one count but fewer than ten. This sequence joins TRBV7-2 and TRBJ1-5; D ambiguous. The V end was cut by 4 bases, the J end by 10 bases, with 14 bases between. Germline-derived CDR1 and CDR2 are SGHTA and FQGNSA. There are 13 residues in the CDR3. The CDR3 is CASSSFFGEPQHF. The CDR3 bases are TGTGCCAGCAGCTCCTTCTTCGGGGAACCCCAGCATTTT.

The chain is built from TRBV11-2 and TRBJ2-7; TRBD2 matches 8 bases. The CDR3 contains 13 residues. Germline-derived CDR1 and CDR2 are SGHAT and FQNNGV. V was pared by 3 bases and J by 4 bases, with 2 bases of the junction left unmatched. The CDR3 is CASSFRGGYEQYF. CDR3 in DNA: TGTGCCAGCAGCTTCCGGGGGGGTTACGAGCAGTACTTC.

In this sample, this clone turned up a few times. CDR3: CASSPPPVGQKPQHF. The CDR3, as DNA: TGTGCCAGCAGTCCACCCCCAGTGGGGCAGAAGCCCCAGCATTTT. The chain links TRBV6-6 to TRBJ1-5; D is perhaps TRBD1 (5 bases). The germline gives CDR1 MNHNY, CDR2 SVGAGI (reference sequence). V was clipped by 5 bases and J by 8 bases, with 19 bases between them. CDR3 length equals 15 residues.

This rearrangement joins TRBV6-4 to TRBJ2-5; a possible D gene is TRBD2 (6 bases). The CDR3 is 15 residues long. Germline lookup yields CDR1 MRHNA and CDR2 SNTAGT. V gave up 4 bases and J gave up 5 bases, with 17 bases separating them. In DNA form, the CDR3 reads TGTGCCAGCAGTGTCCGAGGACTACCAGGGGAGACCCAGTACTTC. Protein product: CASSVRGLPGETQYF.

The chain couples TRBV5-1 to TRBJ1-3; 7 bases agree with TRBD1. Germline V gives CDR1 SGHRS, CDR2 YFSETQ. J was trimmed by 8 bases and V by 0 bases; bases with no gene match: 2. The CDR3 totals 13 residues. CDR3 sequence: CASSLGQGDTIYF. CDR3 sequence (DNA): TGCGCCAGCAGCTTGGGACAGGGTGACACCATATATTTT.

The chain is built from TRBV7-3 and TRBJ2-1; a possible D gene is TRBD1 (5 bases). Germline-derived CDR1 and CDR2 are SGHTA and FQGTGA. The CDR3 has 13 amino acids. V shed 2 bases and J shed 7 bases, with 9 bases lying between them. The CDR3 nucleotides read TGTGCCAGCAGCTTAGCAGGGTTGAATGAGCAGTTCTTC. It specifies CASSLAGLNEQFF.

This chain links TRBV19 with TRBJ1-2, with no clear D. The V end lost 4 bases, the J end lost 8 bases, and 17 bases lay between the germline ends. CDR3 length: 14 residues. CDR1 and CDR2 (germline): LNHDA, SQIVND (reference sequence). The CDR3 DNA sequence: TGTGCCAGTAGTACCCCTAACGGGGTGAGAGGCTACACCTTC. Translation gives CASSTPNGVRGYTF.

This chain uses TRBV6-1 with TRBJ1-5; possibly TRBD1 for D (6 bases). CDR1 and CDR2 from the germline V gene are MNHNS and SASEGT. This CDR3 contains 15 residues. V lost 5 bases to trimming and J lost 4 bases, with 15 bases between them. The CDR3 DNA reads TGTGCCAGCAGTATCCTCCGGGGGCCGAATCAGCCCCAGCATTTT. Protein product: CASSILRGPNQPQHF.

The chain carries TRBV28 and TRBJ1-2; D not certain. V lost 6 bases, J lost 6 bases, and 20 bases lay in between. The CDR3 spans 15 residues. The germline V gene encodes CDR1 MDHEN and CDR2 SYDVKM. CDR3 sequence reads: CASSFSSTGGHGYTF. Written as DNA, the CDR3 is TGTGCCAGCAGCTTCTCGTCGACCGGAGGACATGGCTACACCTTC.

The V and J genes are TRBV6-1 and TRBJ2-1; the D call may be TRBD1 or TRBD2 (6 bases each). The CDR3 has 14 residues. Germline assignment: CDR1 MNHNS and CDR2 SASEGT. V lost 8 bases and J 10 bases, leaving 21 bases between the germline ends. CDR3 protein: CASLSGAASSEQFF. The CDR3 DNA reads TGTGCCAGCCTATCGGGGGCCGCCTCCTCCGAGCAGTTCTTC.

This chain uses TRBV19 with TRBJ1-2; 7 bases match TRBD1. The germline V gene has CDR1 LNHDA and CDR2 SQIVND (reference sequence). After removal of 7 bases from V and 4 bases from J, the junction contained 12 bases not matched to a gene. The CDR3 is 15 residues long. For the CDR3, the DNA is TGTGCCAGTACCCCAAGGGGACAGAAACGCTATGGCTACACCTTC. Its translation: CASTPRGQKRYGYTF.

DNA for the CDR3: TGTGCCATCAGTGAGGTTGCTGCTAACTATGGCTACACCTTC. Translated, it gives CAISEVAANYGYTF. The gene calls are TRBV10-3 and TRBJ1-2; D is unresolved. Germline assignment: CDR1 ENHRY and CDR2 SYGVKD. There are 14 residues in the CDR3. V lost 2 bases, J lost 0 bases, and 7 bases lay in between.

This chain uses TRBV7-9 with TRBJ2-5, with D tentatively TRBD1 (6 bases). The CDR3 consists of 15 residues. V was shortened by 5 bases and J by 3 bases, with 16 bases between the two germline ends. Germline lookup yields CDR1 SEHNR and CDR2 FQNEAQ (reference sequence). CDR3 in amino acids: CASSVYRDIKETQYF. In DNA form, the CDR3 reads TGTGCCAGCAGCGTATACCGGGACATAAAAGAGACCCAGTACTTC. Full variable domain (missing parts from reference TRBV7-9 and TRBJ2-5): DTGVSQNPRHKITKRGQNVTFRCDPISEHNRLYWYRQTLGQGPEFLTYFQNEAQLEKSRLLSDRFSAERPKGSFSTLEIQRTEQGDSAMYLCASSVYRDIKETQYFGPGTRLLVL.

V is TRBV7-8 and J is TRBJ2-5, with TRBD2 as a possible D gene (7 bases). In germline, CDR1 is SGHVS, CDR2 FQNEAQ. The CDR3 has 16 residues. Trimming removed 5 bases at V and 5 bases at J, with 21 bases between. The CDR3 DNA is TGTGCCAGCAGCCCAAGTGGGGGGGGGCCTTATGAGACCCAGTACTTC. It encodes CASSPSGGGPYETQYF.

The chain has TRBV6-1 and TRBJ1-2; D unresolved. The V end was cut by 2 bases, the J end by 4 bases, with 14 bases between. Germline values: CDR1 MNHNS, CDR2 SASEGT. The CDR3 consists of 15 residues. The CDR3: CASSESRGLSYGYTF. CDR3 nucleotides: TGTGCCAGCAGTGAATCGCGGGGTTTAAGCTATGGCTACACCTTC.

The CDR3 spells CASSSKTAGESGYTF. The DNA for the CDR3 is TGCGCCAGCAGCTCTAAAACGGCGGGCGAGTCTGGCTACACCTTC. The genes are TRBV5-1 and TRBJ1-2; D gene unclear. The CDR3 spans 15 residues. Germline values: CDR1 SGHRS, CDR2 YFSETQ. Trimming left V 3 bases short and J 7 bases short, with 19 bases between. The full variable domain, in which reference TRBV5-1 and TRBJ1-2 provide the parts outside the CDR3, is KAGVTQTPRYLIKTRGQQVTLSCSPISGHRSVSWYQQTPGQGLQFLFEYFSETQRNKGNFPGRFSGRQFSNSRSEMNVSTLELGDSALYLCASSSKTAGESGYTFGSGTRLTVV.

The DNA for the CDR3 is TGCGCCAGCAGCCCCGGACAGGGAGGAGGGTCCCTCCACTTT. Encoded protein: CASSPGQGGGSLHF. J is TRBJ1-6 and V is TRBV5-1; 8 bases agree with TRBD1. The CDR3 is 14 residues long. CDR1 and CDR2 from the germline V gene are SGHRS and YFSETQ. Trimming removed 4 bases from V and 14 bases from J; junction bases left unmatched: 11. Looking up the rest from reference TRBV5-1 and TRBJ1-6 gives the full variable domain: KAGVTQTPRYLIKTRGQQVTLSCSPISGHRSVSWYQQTPGQGLQFLFEYFSETQRNKGNFPGRFSGRQFSNSRSEMNVSTLELGDSALYLCASSPGQGGGSLHFGNGTRLTVT.